The text below deals with one T cell receptor beta chain. It has no known antigen specificity. No much larger clone exists at a distance of one base, and base qualities are not known. V gives up 1 base and J gives up 8 bases, and the segment between their germline ends measures 14 bases. From a lookup of the germline V gene (reference sequence), CDR1 and CDR2 are SEHNR and FQNEAQ. Including cysteine and phenylalanine, the CDR3 has 14 amino acids. The entry retains the CDR3 DNA only, 42 bases that are in frame from base 1. The library came from the immunoSEQ multiplex PCR assay. Entries here come from immuneACCESS through TCRdb and include only in-frame sequences with V and J called. Some clones fail to appear in such tables; in the studies checked, an unresolved V gene covers under half of the shortfall, and the cause of the remainder is unknown. For this sample there are some 700,000 clones; roughly 88% appear just once. Jointly, the top ten make up roughly 0.01% of the sample.

These data are taken from a study of shared T cell receptors in the human thymus (dated by TCRdb to the early 2020s). With respect to the entire study: The study examined how the human thymus generates shared, self-reactive T-cell receptor alpha chains.

These same data were also listed under a study on human thymus T cells. From that second study: In Finland, the donors were immunologically healthy infants who were having open corrective cardiac surgery for congenital heart defects. Thymus tissue was obtained as surgical resects removed during corrective cardiac surgery. Usage of V and J gene segments appeared to be biased in both the thymic and the peripheral blood repertoires. The related research reported highly overlapping thymic TCR repertoires among unrelated individuals. The study described the TCR alpha and beta repertoires in about 8 infant thymus samples and a few matching peripheral blood samples. Donor ages ranging from about 7 to 250 days were recorded, and more than five male and a couple of female infants were included in the cohort. Thymocytes were released mechanically from tissue and stored at -70 °C as pellets of roughly 9-31 million cells. A QIAsymphony instrument was used to extract genomic DNA from the frozen cell pellets. The immunoSEQ multiplex PCR assay was used to amplify the TCRB and TCRAD loci from a standardized quantity of quality-controlled genomic DNA. The amplicons spanned the V(D)J region and were long enough to cover the CDR3 and allow V and J genes to be identified. The commercial immunoSEQ service was used to sequence amplicons on an Illumina platform. Primer bias and sequencing errors were corrected as previously described, and TCRAD and TCRB definitions were based on the IMGT database. Repertoires were analysed with immunoSEQ Analyzer 3.0 and VDJTools, covering basic statistics, V/J segment usage, diversity estimates, rarefaction and pairwise overlap. Diversity was estimated using the Chao1, ChaoE, Efron-Thisted, Shannon and inverse Simpson indices, and was also estimated on datasets down-sampled to the size of the smallest sample. Repertoire overlap used strict matching of CDR3 nucleotide sequence, V gene and J gene, with Jaccard-based multidimensional scaling clustering. Thymus samples yielded on average about 810,000 unique TCRB clonotypes, compared with some 83,000 from blood samples.

The chain uses TRBV7-9 and TRBJ1-2, with the D gene not confidently named. Sequences were obtained from thymocytes. The sequence derives from a girl less than two years old with a congenital heart defect. Donor details come from another sample of the same person, matched by shared clones. The nucleotide sequence reads TGTGCCAGCAGCTTAGGTTCACCTCGGTACGGCTACACCTTC. Its protein is CASSLGSPRYGYTF.